The rows below give T cell receptor beta chains drawn from one sample of a study of response to subunit inactivated influenza vaccine. TCRdb redid the calling of the RT-PCR reads with MiXCR, one entry per CDR3 protein. The sample consists of approximately 250,000 distinct CDR3 sequences, 10% to 15% of them appearing once. Sample: non-naive T cells sorted from PBMCs, taken 14 days before vaccination. The receptors were sampled from a man aged 45-60 years who received an inactivated influenza vaccine. The CDR3 runs from the conserved cysteine through the conserved F or W.

v_gene,j_gene,CDR3aa
TRBV12-3/TRBV12-4,TRBJ2-1,CASSKGQYNEQFF
TRBV6-2/TRBV6-3,TRBJ2-7,CASSQTTDEQYF
TRBV6-2/TRBV6-3,TRBJ2-7,CASSPKTSGSSHEQYF
TRBV5-1,TRBJ2-7,CASSLEGTQPRQYF
TRBV15,TRBJ1-3,CATSRGTDSGNTIYF
TRBV29-1,TRBJ1-3,CSVELAGNTIYF
TRBV2,TRBJ2-7,CASTPPGQVTYEQYF
TRBV27,TRBJ1-2,CASSLSGLGNGYTF
TRBV6-1,TRBJ1-5,CASSEFAVTGQPQHF
TRBV19,TRBJ2-2,CASSKRRTATHTGELFF
TRBV6-2/TRBV6-3,TRBJ2-5,CASSPTSGRETQYF
TRBV5-5,TRBJ2-1,CASSGRGAGAGDNEQFF
TRBV2,TRBJ2-7,CASGLTGYEQYF
TRBV20-1,TRBJ2-5,CSARPPGETQYF
TRBV6-6,TRBJ2-5,CASSRKETQYF
TRBV11-2,TRBJ2-1,CASSPTVLTSYNEQFF
TRBV18,TRBJ2-1,CASSHSYNEQFF
TRBV5-1,TRBJ2-1,CASSLEDSLYGYNEQFF
TRBV6-1,TRBJ2-6,CASSTTGLGSGANVLTF
TRBV20-1,TRBJ2-5,CSAHSGGSAKETQYF
TRBV30,TRBJ2-6,CAWIRGLGESGANVLTF
TRBV18,TRBJ1-1,CASSPPGQGGTTEAFF
TRBV5-1,TRBJ1-6,CASSIGPSESPLHF
TRBV10-3,TRBJ2-2,CAIRPPPGVFTGELFF
TRBV19,TRBJ1-3,CASSIRDGTNTIYF
TRBV6-1,TRBJ1-1,CASREGGGVNTEAFF
TRBV6-1,TRBJ1-5,CASRGTEDQPQHF
TRBV19,TRBJ2-3,CASLNRGHGTDTQYF